This entry is about one T cell receptor (beta chain). This sample was taken from a study of cytomegalovirus exposure and HLA in healthy donors. The method was immunoSEQ multiplex PCR; TCRdb's version includes in-frame clones alone and lacks a portion of them. In the table there are roughly 49,000 clones, around 94% of which are singletons. This CDR3 is 15 amino acids long. Germline CDR1 reads LNHNV; CDR2 reads YYDKDF (reference sequence). With 1 base clipped from V and 5 bases from J, the junction kept 3 bases outside the gene matches. The chain employs TRBV15 and TRBJ1-1; 11 nucleotides align to TRBD1. This clonotype was sampled from a woman aged 18-29 years in good health and CMV-seropositive. Sequenced input: PBMCs. CDR3 region: CATSRGGTGGTEAFF. CDR3 nucleotides: TGTGCCACCAGCAGAGGTGGGACAGGGGGTACTGAAGCTTTCTTT.